Reported below is one T cell receptor (beta chain). V lost 0 bases and J 6 bases, leaving 14 bases between the germline ends. Germline CDR1 is SGHRS and CDR2 is YFSETQ. The CDR3 is made up of 15 amino acids. This record comes from a study of technical replicates of blood from several donors. Sequencing used immunoSEQ multiplex PCR; TCRdb keeps in-frame clones, though not all of them. The sample contains fewer than 95,000 clones, 94% of which appear only once. The source material was T cells isolated from PBMCs. The sequence was obtained from a human donor in good health. This chain joins TRBV5-1 and TRBJ2-3, with D unresolved. CDR3 nucleotide sequence: TGCGCCAGCAGCTTGGCGACACCACCCCCCGATACGCAGTATTTT. Its protein is CASSLATPPPDTQYF.